The 11 T cell receptor beta chains below were found in one sample sequenced in a study of blood T cell repertoires in COVID-19. Using immunoSEQ multiplex PCR, the repertoire was profiled, and TCRdb retains in-frame clones only, with some absent. The table includes approximately 44,000 clones, around 86% detected once. The sample comprised peripheral blood. The receptors were sampled from a man aged 55 to 69 with active COVID-19.

This chain joins TRBV5-5 and TRBJ2-2; D gene uncertain. Germline V gene data show CDR1 as SGHKS and CDR2 as YYEKEE (reference sequence). V lost 7 bases and J 4 bases, leaving 17 bases between the germline ends. The CDR3 spans 15 residues. CDR3 in amino acids: CASFPFDLITGELFF. DNA of the CDR3: TGTGCCAGCTTCCCCTTTGACTTGATCACCGGGGAGCTGTTTTTT.

The CDR3 here is CASSGGTFEQFF. The CDR3 DNA follows: TGTGCCAGCAGTGGGGGGACTTTTGAGCAGTTCTTC. The rearrangement uses TRBV12-3 or TRBV12-4 and TRBJ2-1; possible D gene TRBD2, 6 bases. Trimming removed 5 bases from V and 9 bases from J, with 11 bases in between. The CDR3 covers 12 residues.

The rearrangement joins TRBV7-9 to TRBJ1-1; 9 bases are shared with TRBD1. Germline V gene sequence: CDR1 SEHNR, CDR2 FQNEAQ (reference sequence). With V trimmed by 1 base and J by 0 bases, 9 bases remained unmatched. This CDR3 has 18 amino acids. CDR3: CASSLESLGQGMNTEAFF. The CDR3 nucleotides read TGTGCCAGCAGCTTAGAGAGCCTGGGACAGGGTATGAACACTGAAGCTTTCTTT.

This chain links TRBV5-6 with TRBJ1-2; 8 positions agree with TRBD1. From germline, CDR1 is SGHDT and CDR2 YYEEEE. This CDR3 spans 14 amino acids. With V trimmed by 4 bases and J by 4 bases, 6 bases remained unmatched. CDR3 DNA sequence: TGTGCCAGCAGCCCCGGACAGGGTGCCTATGGCTACACCTTC. Protein product: CASSPGQGAYGYTF.

The chain is built from TRBV24-1 and TRBJ1-6; perhaps TRBD1 as D (5 bases). Germline V gene lookup returns CDR1 KGHDR and CDR2 SFDVKD. V lost 7 bases and J 10 bases, leaving 13 bases between the germline ends. The CDR3 has 13 amino acids. In DNA, the CDR3 is TGTGCCACCAGCGAAGGGGTAGGGTCACCCCTCCACTTT. Protein product: CATSEGVGSPLHF.

The chain uses TRBV5-5 and TRBJ2-1; 12 bases agree with TRBD2. Germline CDR1 and CDR2: SGHKS and YYEKEE (reference sequence). Losses at the gene ends were 7 bases for V and 4 bases for J; bases not matched to a gene: 12. The CDR3 has 17 residues. The CDR3, as DNA: TGTGCCAGCCGTTGGGGGGATGGACTAGCGGGGTACAATGAGCAGTTCTTC. Encoded protein: CASRWGDGLAGYNEQFF.

The chain recombines TRBV19 with TRBJ2-1; TRBD2 matches at 14 bases. CDR3 size: 18 residues. CDR1 LNHDA and CDR2 SQIVND come from the germline V gene (reference sequence). With V trimmed by 7 bases and J by 5 bases, 13 bases remained unmatched. CDR3 in amino acids: CASKIRGTSGRLNNEQFF. CDR3 bases: TGTGCCAGTAAGATCCGGGGGACTAGCGGGAGACTCAACAATGAGCAGTTCTTC.

This rearrangement joins TRBV5-4 to TRBJ2-1, with TRBD2 identical over 7 bases. CDR1 SGHNT and CDR2 YYREEE come from the germline V gene (reference sequence). Trimming took 6 bases from V and 7 from J; bases not matched to a gene: 7. The CDR3 has 13 amino acids. The CDR3 DNA is TGTGCCAGCACCTTAGCGGGCGTAAATGAGCAGTTCTTC. It translates to CASTLAGVNEQFF.

The chain carries TRBV4-3 and TRBJ2-3; 7 bases align to TRBD2. The junction had 16 bases not matched to a gene; V was cut back by 2 bases and J by 5 bases. The CDR3 extends over 18 amino acids. Germline V gene lookup returns CDR1 LGHNA and CDR2 YSLEER. CDR3 sequence reads: CASSQRLAVPPAEDTQYF. In DNA, the CDR3 is TGCGCCAGCAGCCAACGTCTAGCGGTCCCTCCGGCGGAAGATACGCAGTATTTT.

The chain links TRBV18 to TRBJ1-2; the D is unclear. CDR3 length equals 13 residues. Trimming removed 2 bases from V and 4 bases from J, with 8 bases in between. CDR1 and CDR2 (germline): KGHSH, LQKENI. The CDR3 spells CASSPSVSYGYTF. CDR3 nucleotide sequence: TGTGCCAGCTCACCAAGTGTTAGCTATGGCTACACCTTC. Variable domain in full (rest from reference TRBV18 and TRBJ1-2): NAGVMQNPRHLVRRRGQEARLRCSPMKGHSHVYWYRQLPEEGLKFMVYLQKENIIDESGMPKERFSAEFPKEGPSILRIQQVVRGDSAAYFCASSPSVSYGYTFGSGTRLTVV.

This clone has a single count. The rearrangement joins TRBV18 to TRBJ1-3; a weak D match, TRBD1 (6 bases). The length of the CDR3 is 17 residues. V was cut by 6 bases and J by 0 bases, with 18 bases left in between. Germline assignment: CDR1 KGHSH and CDR2 LQKENI. The CDR3, as DNA: TGTGCCAGCTCTCCGACAGGTCCCCATAGCTCTGGAAACACCATATATTTT. Encoded protein: CASSPTGPHSSGNTIYF.